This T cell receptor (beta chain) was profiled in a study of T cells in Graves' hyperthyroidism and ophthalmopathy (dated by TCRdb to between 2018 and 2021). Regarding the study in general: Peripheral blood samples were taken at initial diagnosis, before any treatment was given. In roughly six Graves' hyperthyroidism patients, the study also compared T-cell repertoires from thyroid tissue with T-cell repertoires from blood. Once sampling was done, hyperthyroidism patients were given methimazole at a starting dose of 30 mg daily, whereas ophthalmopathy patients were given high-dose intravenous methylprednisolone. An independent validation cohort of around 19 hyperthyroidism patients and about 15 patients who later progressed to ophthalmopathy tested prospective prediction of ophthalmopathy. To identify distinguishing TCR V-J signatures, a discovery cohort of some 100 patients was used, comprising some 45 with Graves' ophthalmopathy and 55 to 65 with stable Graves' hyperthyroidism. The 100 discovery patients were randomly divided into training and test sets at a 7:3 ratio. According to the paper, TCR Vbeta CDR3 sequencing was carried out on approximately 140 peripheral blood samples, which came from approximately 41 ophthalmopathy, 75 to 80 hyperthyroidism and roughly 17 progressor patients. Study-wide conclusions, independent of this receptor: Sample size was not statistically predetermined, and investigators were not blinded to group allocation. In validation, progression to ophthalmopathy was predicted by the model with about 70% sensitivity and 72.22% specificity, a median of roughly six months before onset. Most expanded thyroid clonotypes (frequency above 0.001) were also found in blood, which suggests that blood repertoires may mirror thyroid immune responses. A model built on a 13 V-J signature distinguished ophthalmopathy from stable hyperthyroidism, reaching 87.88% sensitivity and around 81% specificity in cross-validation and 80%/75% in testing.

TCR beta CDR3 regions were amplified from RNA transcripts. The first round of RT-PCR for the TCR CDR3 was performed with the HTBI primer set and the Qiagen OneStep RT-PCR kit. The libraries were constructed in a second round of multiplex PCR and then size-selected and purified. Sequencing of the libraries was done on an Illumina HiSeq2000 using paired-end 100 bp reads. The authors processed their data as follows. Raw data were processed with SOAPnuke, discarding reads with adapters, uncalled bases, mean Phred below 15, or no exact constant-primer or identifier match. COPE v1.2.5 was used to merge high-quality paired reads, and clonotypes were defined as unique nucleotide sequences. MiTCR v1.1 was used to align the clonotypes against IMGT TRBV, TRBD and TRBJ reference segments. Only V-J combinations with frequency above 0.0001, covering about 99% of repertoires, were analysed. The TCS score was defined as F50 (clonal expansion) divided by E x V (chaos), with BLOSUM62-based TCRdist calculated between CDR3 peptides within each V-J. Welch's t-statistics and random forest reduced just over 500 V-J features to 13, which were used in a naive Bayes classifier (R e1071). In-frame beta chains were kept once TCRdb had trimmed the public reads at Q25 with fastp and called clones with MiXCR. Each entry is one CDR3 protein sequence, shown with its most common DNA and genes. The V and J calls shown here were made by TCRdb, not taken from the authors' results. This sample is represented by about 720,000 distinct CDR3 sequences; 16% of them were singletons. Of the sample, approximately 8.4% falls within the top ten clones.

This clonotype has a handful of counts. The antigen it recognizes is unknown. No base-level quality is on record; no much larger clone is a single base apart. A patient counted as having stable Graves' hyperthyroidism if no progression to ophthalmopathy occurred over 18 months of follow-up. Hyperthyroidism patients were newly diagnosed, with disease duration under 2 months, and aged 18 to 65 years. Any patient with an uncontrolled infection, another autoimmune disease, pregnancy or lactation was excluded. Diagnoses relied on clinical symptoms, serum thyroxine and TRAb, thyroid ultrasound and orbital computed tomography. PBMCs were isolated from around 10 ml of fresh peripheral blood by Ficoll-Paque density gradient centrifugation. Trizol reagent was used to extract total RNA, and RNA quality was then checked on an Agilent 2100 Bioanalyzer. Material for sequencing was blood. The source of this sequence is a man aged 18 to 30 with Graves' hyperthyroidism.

The sequence in DNA is TGTGCCAGCAGCTTATACGGGAGAGGGCCCCAAGAGACCCAGTACTTC. Translation gives CASSLYGRGPQETQYF. The chain uses TRBV7-6 and TRBJ2-5; a tentative D match to TRBD2 spans 6 bases. CDR1 SGHVS and CDR2 FNYEAQ were looked up in the germline V gene. The CDR3 has 16 amino acids, counting the end cysteine and phenylalanine. The entry retains the CDR3 DNA only, 48 bases that are in frame from base 1. V is clipped by 2 bases and J by 1 base, and the sequence between their germline boundaries is 14 bases long.